The clone carrying this TCR beta chain was observed at least ten times. The CDR3 covers 15 residues. V gave up 4 bases and J gave up 3 bases, with 14 bases separating them. Germline V lookup: CDR1 LGHNA, CDR2 YNFKEQ. Time point here: after trial treatment. Treatment denoted: LDRT plus nivolumab, ipilimumab, low-dose cyclophosphamide and aspirin (RACIN trial). The data stem from a study of low-dose radiotherapy and immunotherapy resistance in tumors. Turning to the study itself: 1 Gy per fraction was delivered to Cohort 2 every two weeks, for 13 Gy total over 26 weeks. Each patient was administered nivolumab intravenously at 240 mg, which was a flat dose, every two weeks, along with intravenous ipilimumab at 1 mg/kg every six weeks. A dose of 300 mg of oral aspirin was taken by patients daily for four cycles from cycle 1 day 1.

TRAV- and TRBV-specific primers, spanning alpha and beta chains, primed first-strand cDNA. TCR amplification involved about 19 PCR cycles with a constant-region primer and V-primer adapter. TCRdb re-called the reads with MiXCR, one entry per CDR3 protein. Here the sample spans fewer than 110,000 distinct CDR3 sequences, about 20% being singletons. This chain links TRBV4-2 with TRBJ2-3; D remains ambiguous. The TCR comes from a male donor with prostate cancer. Sequenced here: PBMCs, sampled after low-dose radiotherapy plus immunotherapy. The CDR3 DNA reads as TGTGCCAGCAGCCCCACGTACCCCTCTACAGATACGCAGTATTTT. It codes for CASSPTYPSTDTQYF.